This entry features one T cell receptor (beta chain) sequence. No cognate antigen has been identified for it. The sample holds no much larger clone one base away, and base qualities are not on file. Using the deep immunoSEQ assay, TCR CDR3 regions were amplified from genomic DNA by multiplex PCR. Extracted genomic DNA from each cell subset was spread evenly across all wells of several immunoSEQ 96-well plates, with each plate serving as a replicate. For sorted subsets, about 210 ng of genomic DNA, equivalent to some 30,000 T cell genomes, went into each replicate PCR. Purified libraries were quantified with a Qubit 3.0 fluorometer, sized on a Bioanalyzer 2100, and re-quantified with the KAPA Library Quantification kit. Every immunoSEQ 96-well plate was sequenced on a separate single-read 150-cycle Illumina NextSeq 550 flow cell. The authors' pipeline ran thus. Because only junctional sequences without quality scores were contained in the immunoSEQ output, filtering matching that applied to full-length reads could not be performed. To assign V/J genes and CDR3, sequences were annotated using PyIR, a Python wrapper for IgBLAST v1.9, with IMGT germline references. Reads with weak V/J assignments (E-value above 1e-6), missing CDR3, stop codons, out-of-frame junctions, or ambiguous translated residues were removed. V3J clonotypes were defined as sequences sharing an identical inferred V gene, J gene, and CDR3 amino acid sequence. The percentage overlap between two repertoires was calculated by dividing the number of shared unique clonotypes by the size of the smaller repertoire. Repertoire richness was assessed with RTK rarefaction, the Chao1 estimator, and Recon v2.1 estimates of unobserved clonotypes. Generation probabilities were computed with OLGA for all TCRbeta clonotypes obtained by the gDNA method from several donors. The table was pulled from immuneACCESS by TCRdb, which kept in-frame rearrangements only. Such tables lose some clones; where checked, under half of the loss comes from unresolved V genes, and the rest has no known cause. That table is the source of V, J and clone size, and D and trimming were worked out from the DNA. The sample contains some 660,000 clones, around 78% of them found a single time. Together, the top ten hold around 2% of the sample.

The sample originates from a study of shared clonotypes between healthy human individuals (dated by TCRdb to 2020 to 2021). With regard to the full study: The cohort comprised a couple of women and a few men aged 18 to 49 years. For each donor, three plates each were used for CD4 naive and CD4 memory, two plates were used for CD8 naive, and one plate was used for CD8 memory. The study deeply sequenced blood TCR repertoires of five healthy adults to estimate repertoire size and the extent of clonotype sharing between individuals. Different laboratories and diverse techniques were used to prepare libraries and sequence TCR repertoires, to increase sequencing depth and limit assay-specific biases. Each donor's leukapheresis produced roughly between roughly 0.94 and 9.5 billion PBMCs.

Taken from the germline V gene, the CDR1 and CDR2 loops are MGHDK and SYGVNS. From the cysteine up to the phenylalanine, the CDR3 has a length of 17 residues. Just the 51-base CDR3 DNA is kept, in frame starting at base 1. V is shortened by 3 bases, J by 5 bases, and the region joining them spans 20 bases. The paper's findings and limits, for the study overall: Because the study included only a small number of donors, the genetic and exposure-history diversity represented was limited. Across a handful of donors, approximately 5% of naive CD4, 3% to 4% of naive CD8, under 2.5% of memory CD4, and 0.4% of memory CD8 clonotypes were shared. Only blood was sampled, and tissue TCR repertoires likely differ from those in blood. Based on pairwise subsampling, the degree of clonotype sharing among donors was expected to be affected by sequencing depth. Larger estimated clonotype richness was generally found for naive subsets than for memory subsets. Rarefaction of sorted-subset datasets indicated incomplete sequencing despite the large sequencing depth. Compared with non-shared clonotypes, the clonotypes found in all four sorted-subset donors had higher generation probabilities.

Donors were healthy HIV-negative adults with no recently reported acute infections or vaccinations. All donors were Caucasian adults living in Nashville, Tennessee, USA. CD4+ T cells were enriched through magnetic negative selection, after which naive cells were positively selected on CD45RA and the remaining negative fraction served as the memory subset. Blood was collected by leukapheresis, and PBMCs were isolated by Ficoll-Histopaque density gradient centrifugation and then cryopreserved in liquid nitrogen vapor phase. Purity and quantity of every magnetically sorted T cell population were checked by analytical flow cytometry. Genomic DNA was isolated from each sorted fraction and quantified by UV absorbance on a Nanodrop 2000c.

Material: memory CD4+ T cells sorted from blood. The cell subset or site label of this sample denotes: CD45RA-negative fraction. The V and J segments used are TRBV25-1 and TRBJ2-1; TRBD2 is possibly the D segment (6 matching bases). The receptor was isolated from a woman younger than 45 in good health. In nucleotides, the sequence is TGTGCCAGCAGTGACACTCCGGGGGTAGCAGGAGACAATGAGCAGTTCTTC. Its translation is CASSDTPGVAGDNEQFF.